These 29 T cell receptor beta chains were sequenced from one sample in a study of blood T cell repertoires in COVID-19. Sequencing used immunoSEQ multiplex PCR; TCRdb keeps in-frame clones, though not all of them. There are 260,000 or so clones in the sample; roughly 87% occur only once, and around 2.6% lies in the top ten. Sequences were obtained from PBMCs or T cells enriched from blood (not recorded which). Source of these receptors: a woman in her twenties or thirties with acute COVID-19.

This chain links TRBV14 with TRBJ2-3, with D possibly TRBD2 on 7 matching bases. With 3 bases removed from V and 0 bases from J, the gap between germline ends came to 13 bases. CDR3 length equals 16 residues. Per the germline V gene, CDR1 is SGHDN and CDR2 is FVKESK. The CDR3 protein is CASSHRGGASTDTQYF. The CDR3 bases are TGTGCCAGCAGCCACCGCGGGGGCGCCAGCACAGATACGCAGTATTTT.

The chain uses TRBV4-1 and TRBJ1-2; 12 bases align to TRBD1. The ends lost 4 bases at V and 3 bases at J; junction bases unmatched: 6. The V gene's germline CDR1 is MGHRA and CDR2 YSYEKL. CDR3 size: 16 residues. The CDR3 coding sequence is TGCGCCAGCAGCCTCGGGACAGGGGGCACCGACTATGGCTACACCTTC. Translated: CASSLGTGGTDYGYTF.

V gene TRBV5-6 combines with J gene TRBJ1-1; D remains unclear. Per the germline V gene, CDR1 is SGHDT and CDR2 is YYEEEE. The CDR3 spans 15 residues. Trimming cost V 3 bases and J 1 base, with 13 bases left between them. In DNA form, the CDR3 reads TGTGCCAGCAGCTGGGTGGGTACAGCGAACACTGAAGCTTTCTTT. It is translated as CASSWVGTANTEAFF. Drawing the rest from reference TRBV5-6 and TRBJ1-1, the complete variable domain is DAGVTQSPTHLIKTRGQQVTLRCSPKSGHDTVSWYQQALGQGPQFIFQYYEEEERQRGNFPDRFSGHQFPNYSSELNVNALLLGDSALYLCASSWVGTANTEAFFGQGTRLTVV.

This sequence joins TRBV13 and TRBJ1-2, with D perhaps matching TRBD1 (6 bases). Germline V lookup: CDR1 PRHDT, CDR2 FYEKMQ (reference sequence). The CDR3 spans 13 residues. V was cut by 5 bases and J by 4 bases, with 11 bases left in between. The CDR3 reads CASSKGDGYGYTF. Written as DNA, the CDR3 is TGTGCCAGCAGCAAGGGGGACGGCTATGGCTACACCTTC. The whole variable domain, filled in from reference TRBV13 and TRBJ1-2, reads AAGVIQSPRHLIKEKRETATLKCYPIPRHDTVYWYQQGPGQDPQFLISFYEKMQSDKGSIPDRFSAQQFSDYHSELNMSSLELGDSALYFCASSKGDGYGYTFGSGTRLTVV.

CDR3 region: CASGLGPTGSPLHF. Here the CDR3 DNA reads TGTGCTAGTGGTTTGGGCCCAACGGGTTCACCCCTCCACTTT. The chain is built from TRBV12-5 and TRBJ1-6; no definite D call. CDR1 is LGHNT and CDR2 is FRNRAP in the germline V gene. V shed 1 base and J shed 9 bases, with 10 bases lying between them. The CDR3 covers 14 residues.

In its sample, this clone was seen once. The V call is TRBV5-6, the J call TRBJ1-3; D gene uncertain. Trimming cost V 1 base and J 0 bases, with 11 bases left between them. The length of the CDR3 is 16 residues. Germline values: CDR1 SGHDT, CDR2 YYEEEE. This CDR3 is CASSLRVTNSGNTIYF. The CDR3 nucleotides are TGTGCCAGCAGCTTGAGAGTGACTAACTCTGGAAACACCATATATTTT.

The chain combines TRBV4-1 with TRBJ2-7; D is unresolved. Germline values: CDR1 MGHRA, CDR2 YSYEKL. There are 16 residues in the CDR3. V shed 0 bases and J shed 0 bases, with 12 bases lying between them. CDR3 region: CASSQEWSAHSYEQYF. Here the CDR3 DNA reads TGCGCCAGCAGCCAAGAGTGGTCCGCGCACTCCTACGAGCAGTACTTC.

V and J are TRBV25-1 and TRBJ1-2, with TRBD1 matching 9 bases. Germline CDR1 reads MGHDK; CDR2 reads SYGVNS. V shed 4 bases, J shed 8 bases, and the junction held 8 bases outside the gene matches. The CDR3 runs 14 residues. The CDR3 DNA sequence: TGTGCCAGCAGTGGAGCCGGGACAGGGCTCGGCTACACCTTC. Protein: CASSGAGTGLGYTF.

This chain links TRBV6-5 with TRBJ2-7, with 8 bases aligning to TRBD1. Germline V gene lookup returns CDR1 MNHEY and CDR2 SVGAGI. The CDR3 loop spans 13 amino acids. The V and J ends lost 7 bases and 3 bases, in that order; junction bases with no gene match: 5. The CDR3 protein is CASNPTGVYEQYF. The CDR3 DNA sequence: TGTGCCAGCAACCCGACAGGGGTCTACGAGCAGTACTTC.

As for this clone: Other DNA sequences in this specimen translate into the identical CDR3. The chain couples TRBV18 to TRBJ2-7; tentatively, D is TRBD2 (6 bases). CDR1 is KGHSH and CDR2 is LQKENI in the germline V gene. The CDR3 consists of 13 residues. V lost 6 bases and J lost 2, with 11 bases in between. The CDR3 reads CASSPGTAYEQYF. The CDR3 DNA follows: TGTGCCAGCTCGCCCGGGACTGCCTACGAGCAGTACTTC.

V usage is TRBV10-1 and J usage is TRBJ2-1; tentatively, D is TRBD2 (5 bases). V was clipped by 2 bases and J by 7 bases, with 18 bases between them. The germline gives CDR1 WNHNN, CDR2 SYGVQD (reference sequence). The CDR3 contains 16 residues. The CDR3 coding sequence is TGCGCCAGCAGTGAGACCGGGATAGGGCGAACAAATGAGCAGTTCTTC. This gives the protein CASSETGIGRTNEQFF.

The chain recombines TRBV5-6 with TRBJ1-6; 7 nucleotides line up with TRBD1. Germline V CDR1 and CDR2: SGHDT, YYEEEE. This CDR3 has 16 residues. J was trimmed by 0 bases and V by 5 bases; bases with no gene match: 5. CDR3 sequence (DNA): TGTGCCAGCAGTATACAGGGGTACTCCTATAATTCACCCCTCCACTTT. Translation gives CASSIQGYSYNSPLHF. The entire variable domain, with the rest obtained from reference TRBV5-6 and TRBJ1-6, is as follows: DAGVTQSPTHLIKTRGQQVTLRCSPKSGHDTVSWYQQALGQGPQFIFQYYEEEERQRGNFPDRFSGHQFPNYSSELNVNALLLGDSALYLCASSIQGYSYNSPLHFGNGTRLTVT.

About this clone: One end of the junction does not line up with germline, which may come from a read error. The chain carries TRBV2 and TRBJ2-1; D might be TRBD2 (6 bases). Germline CDR1 is SNHLY and CDR2 is FYNNEI. This CDR3 has 15 residues. As DNA, the CDR3 is TGTGCCAGCAGGGAAGAACCCGGGGGCTACAATGAGCAGTTCTTC. Its translation is CASREEPGGYNEQFF. Drawing the rest from reference TRBV2 and TRBJ2-1, the complete variable domain is EPEVTQTPSHQVTQMGQEVILRCVPISNHLYFYWYRQILGQKVEFLVSFYNNEISEKSEIFDDQFSVERPDGSNFTLKIRSTKLEDSAMYFCASREEPGGYNEQFFGPGTRLTVL.

This rearrangement joins TRBV9 to TRBJ2-3; TRBD2 aligns across 7 bases. The V segment lost 4 bases and the J segment 1 base; nucleotides outside the gene matches: 9. The germline CDR1 and CDR2 sequences are SGDLS and YYNGEE. The CDR3 extends over 16 amino acids. The CDR3 region is CASSPRRAGGTDTQYF. The DNA of the CDR3 is TGTGCCAGCAGCCCCCGGAGGGCGGGGGGCACAGATACGCAGTATTTT.

In nucleotides, the CDR3 is TGCGCCAGCAGTCAAAGGCGGAGCCGGAGGAATGAACCCCTCCACTTT. It codes for CASSQRRSRRNEPLHF. This rearrangement joins TRBV23-1 to TRBJ1-6; D uncertain. TRBV23-1 is given ORF status, its function remaining uncertain. Trimming pared 2 bases from V and 12 bases from J, leaving 20 bases between. The CDR3 totals 16 residues.

The chain employs TRBV4-3 and TRBJ1-2; possible D gene TRBD1, 6 bases. The CDR3 contains 15 residues. Trimming removed 1 base at V and 3 bases at J, with 12 bases between. Germline assignment: CDR1 LGHNA and CDR2 YSLEER. CDR3 nucleotides: TGCGCCAGCAGCCAAGCCCTGGACAGAGACTATGGCTACACCTTC. As protein: CASSQALDRDYGYTF.

The chain joins TRBV4-1 to TRBJ2-7; TRBD1 matches 9 bases. Trimming at V came to 4 bases and at J to 6 bases, leaving 7 bases not matched to a gene. Germline CDR1 is MGHRA and CDR2 is YSYEKL. The CDR3 totals 14 residues. The CDR3 nucleotides read TGCGCCAGCAGCCTACAGGGGGCAATTTTCGAGCAGTACTTC. It specifies CASSLQGAIFEQYF.

J is TRBJ1-6 and V is TRBV4-3; D gene unclear. V lost 0 bases, J lost 6 bases, and 12 bases lay in between. Germline V gene lookup returns CDR1 LGHNA and CDR2 YSLEER. This CDR3 has 16 residues. The CDR3 bases are TGCGCCAGCAGCCAAGATTTGGTACAGACTAATTCACCCCTCCACTTT. Translated: CASSQDLVQTNSPLHF.

The gene calls are TRBV15 and TRBJ1-4; D possibly corresponds to TRBD1 (5 bases). Per the germline V gene, CDR1 is LNHNV and CDR2 is YYDKDF (reference sequence). The CDR3 has 15 residues. Trimming removed 3 bases from V and 5 bases from J, with 13 bases in between. CDR3 amino acids: CATSSLGQDNEKLFF. CDR3 bases: TGTGCCACCAGCAGCCTAGGACAAGACAATGAAAAACTGTTTTTT.

The chain is built from TRBV19 and TRBJ1-5; 9 bases match TRBD1. Germline loops: CDR1 LNHDA, CDR2 SQIVND (reference sequence). V trimming: 6 bases; J trimming: 7 bases; junction bases outside the gene matches: 22. This CDR3 is built from 19 residues. CDR3 sequence reads: CASRRAAGQGVGGYQPQHF. CDR3 nucleotides: TGTGCCAGTAGAAGGGCGGCGGGACAGGGTGTTGGTGGCTACCAGCCCCAGCATTTT.

V and J are TRBV14 and TRBJ2-3, with D tentatively TRBD2 (5 bases). The CDR3 runs 13 residues. V was trimmed by 3 bases and J by 4 bases, leaving 8 bases between them. Germline CDR1 is SGHDN and CDR2 is FVKESK. CDR3 sequence reads: CASSHPGADTQYF. The CDR3 DNA reads TGTGCCAGCAGCCACCCCGGGGCAGATACGCAGTATTTT.

The chain combines TRBV7-9 with TRBJ2-2; TRBD2 agrees at 14 bases. The ends lost 5 bases at V and 5 bases at J; junction bases unmatched: 4. Germline V gene sequence: CDR1 SEHNR, CDR2 FQNEAQ (reference sequence). This CDR3 is built from 16 residues. The CDR3 DNA sequence: TGTGCCAGCAGCCGGACTAGCGGGGGGCGGACCGGGGAGCTGTTTTTT. Protein sequence: CASSRTSGGRTGELFF.

This clone was seen a few times. The gene calls are TRBV6-1 and TRBJ1-3; possibly TRBD1 for D (5 bases). Germline lookup yields CDR1 MNHNS and CDR2 SASEGT. V was shortened by 3 bases and J by 4 bases, with 16 bases between the two germline ends. The CDR3 runs to 16 residues. CDR3 nucleotide sequence: TGTGCCAGCAGTGACGCAGGGAACAAGCAAGGAAACACCATATATTTT. Translating it yields CASSDAGNKQGNTIYF.

This clone was observed a few times. The rearrangement joins TRBV6-4 to TRBJ1-6; TRBD1 matches 8 bases. V gave up 3 bases and J gave up 6 bases; unmatched junction bases: 1. The germline V gene has CDR1 MRHNA and CDR2 SNTAGT. CDR3 length: 14 amino acids. The DNA of the CDR3 is TGTGCCAGCAGTGATGGACAGGGTAATTCACCCCTCCACTTT. This sequence encodes CASSDGQGNSPLHF.

The rearrangement uses TRBV2 and TRBJ1-3; no clear D gene. Germline-derived CDR1 and CDR2 are SNHLY and FYNNEI. CDR3 length equals 13 residues. V lost 7 bases, J lost 0 bases, and 7 bases lay in between. For the CDR3, the DNA is TGTGCCAGCACCGAGAGCTCTGGAAACACCATATATTTT. This translates into CASTESSGNTIYF.

The chain is built from TRBV5-6 and TRBJ1-1; 9 nucleotides match TRBD1. V shed 4 bases, J shed 3 bases, and the junction held 4 bases outside the gene matches. The CDR3 runs to 14 residues. Germline values: CDR1 SGHDT, CDR2 YYEEEE. For the CDR3, the DNA is TGTGCCAGCAGCCCAGGGACAGGGTACACTGAAGCTTTCTTT. Residues: CASSPGTGYTEAFF.

V and J are TRBV6-5 and TRBJ1-1; 12 positions agree with TRBD1. The CDR3 loop spans 14 amino acids. In germline, CDR1 is MNHEY, CDR2 SVGAGI. The V gene end was trimmed by 6 bases and the J gene end by 6 bases; junction bases not matched to a gene: 5. The CDR3 is CASSRDRGQAEAFF. Here the CDR3 DNA reads TGTGCCAGCAGCCGGGACAGGGGGCAGGCTGAAGCTTTCTTT.

V gene TRBV7-9 combines with J gene TRBJ1-2; 10 bases align to TRBD1. The CDR3 consists of 16 residues. The ends lost 0 bases at V and 4 bases at J; junction bases unmatched: 5. The germline V gene has CDR1 SEHNR and CDR2 FQNEAQ (reference sequence). The DNA for the CDR3 is TGTGCCAGCAGCTTAGCGGGGGACAGGGGAATCTATGGCTACACCTTC. It is translated as CASSLAGDRGIYGYTF.

This clone showed up just once. The chain couples TRBV5-6 to TRBJ1-2; 10 bases align to TRBD1. V lost 0 bases to trimming and J lost 5 bases; unmatched junction nucleotides: 1. This CDR3 is built from 14 residues. Germline loops: CDR1 SGHDT, CDR2 YYEEEE. CDR3 sequence (DNA): TGTGCCAGCAGCTTGGGACAGGGGGCATATGGCTACACCTTC. Its translation: CASSLGQGAYGYTF.